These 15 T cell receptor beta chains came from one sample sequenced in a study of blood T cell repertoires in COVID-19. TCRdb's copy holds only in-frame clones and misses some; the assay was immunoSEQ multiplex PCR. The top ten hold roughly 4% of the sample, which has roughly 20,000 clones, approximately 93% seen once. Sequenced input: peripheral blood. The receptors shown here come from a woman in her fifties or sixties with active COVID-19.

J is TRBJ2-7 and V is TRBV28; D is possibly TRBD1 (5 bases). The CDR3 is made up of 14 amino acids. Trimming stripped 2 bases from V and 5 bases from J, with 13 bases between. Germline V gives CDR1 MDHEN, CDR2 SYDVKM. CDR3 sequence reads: CASSLGAGLDEQYF. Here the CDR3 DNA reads TGTGCCAGCAGTTTAGGGGCCGGGCTGGACGAGCAGTACTTC.

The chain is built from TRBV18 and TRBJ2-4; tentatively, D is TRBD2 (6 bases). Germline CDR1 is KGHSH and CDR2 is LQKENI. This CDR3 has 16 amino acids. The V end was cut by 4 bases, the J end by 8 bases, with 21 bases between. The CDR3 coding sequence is TGTGCCAGCTCACTATATGAACGTCCCTCGGGGGACATTCAGTACTTC. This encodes CASSLYERPSGDIQYF.

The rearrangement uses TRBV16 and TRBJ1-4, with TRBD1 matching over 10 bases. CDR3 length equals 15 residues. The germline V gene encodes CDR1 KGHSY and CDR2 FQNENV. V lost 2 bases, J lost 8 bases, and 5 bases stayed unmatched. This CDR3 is CASSQRDRGREKLFF. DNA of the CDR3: TGTGCCAGCAGCCAAAGGGACAGGGGACGGGAAAAACTGTTTTTT.

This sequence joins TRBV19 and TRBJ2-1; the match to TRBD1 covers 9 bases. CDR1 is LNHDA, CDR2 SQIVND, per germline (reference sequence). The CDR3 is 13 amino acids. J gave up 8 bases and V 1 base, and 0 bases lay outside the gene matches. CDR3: CASSIGQGDEQFF. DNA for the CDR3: TGTGCCAGTAGTATAGGACAGGGGGATGAGCAGTTCTTC. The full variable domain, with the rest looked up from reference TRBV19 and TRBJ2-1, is DGGITQSPKYLFRKEGQNVTLSCEQNLNHDAMYWYRQDPGQGLRLIYYSQIVNDFQKGDIAEGYSVSREKKESFPLTVTSAQKNPTAFYLCASSIGQGDEQFFGPGTRLTVL.

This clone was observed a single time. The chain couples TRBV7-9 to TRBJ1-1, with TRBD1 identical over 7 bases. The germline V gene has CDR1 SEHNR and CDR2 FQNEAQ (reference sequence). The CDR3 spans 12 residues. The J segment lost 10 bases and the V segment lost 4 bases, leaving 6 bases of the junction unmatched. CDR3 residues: CASSSTRQGAFF. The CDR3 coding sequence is TGTGCCAGCAGCTCGACGAGACAGGGAGCTTTCTTT.

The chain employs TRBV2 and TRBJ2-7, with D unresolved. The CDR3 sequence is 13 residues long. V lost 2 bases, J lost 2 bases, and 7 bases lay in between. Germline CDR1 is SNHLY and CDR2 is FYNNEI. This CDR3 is CASSERRTYEQYF. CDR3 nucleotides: TGTGCCAGCAGTGAACGGAGAACCTACGAGCAGTACTTC.

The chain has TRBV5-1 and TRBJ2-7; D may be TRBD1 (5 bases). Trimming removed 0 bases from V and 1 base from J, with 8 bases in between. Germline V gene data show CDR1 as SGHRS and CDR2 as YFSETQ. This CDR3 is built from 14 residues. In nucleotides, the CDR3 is TGCGCCAGCAGCTTGGGGGCAGGGTCCTACGAGCAGTACTTC. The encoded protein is CASSLGAGSYEQYF.

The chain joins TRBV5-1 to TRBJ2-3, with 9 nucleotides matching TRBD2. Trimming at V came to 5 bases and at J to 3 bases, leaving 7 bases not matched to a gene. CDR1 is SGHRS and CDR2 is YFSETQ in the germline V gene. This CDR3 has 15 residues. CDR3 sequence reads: CASRVDSGRTDTQYF. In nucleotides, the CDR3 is TGCGCCAGCAGGGTTGATAGCGGGAGAACAGATACGCAGTATTTT.

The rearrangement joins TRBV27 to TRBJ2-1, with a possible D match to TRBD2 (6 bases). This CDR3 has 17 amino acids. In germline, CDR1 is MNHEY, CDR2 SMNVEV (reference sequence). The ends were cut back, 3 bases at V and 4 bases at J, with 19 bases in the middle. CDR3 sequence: CASSFTWRDETYNEQFF. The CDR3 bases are TGTGCCAGCAGTTTCACTTGGCGGGACGAGACGTACAATGAGCAGTTCTTC.

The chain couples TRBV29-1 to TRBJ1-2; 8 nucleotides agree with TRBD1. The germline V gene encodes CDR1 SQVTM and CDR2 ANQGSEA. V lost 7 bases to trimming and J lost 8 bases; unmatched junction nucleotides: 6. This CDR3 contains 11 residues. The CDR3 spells CSGGQVEGYTF. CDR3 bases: TGCAGCGGGGGACAGGTGGAAGGCTACACCTTC.

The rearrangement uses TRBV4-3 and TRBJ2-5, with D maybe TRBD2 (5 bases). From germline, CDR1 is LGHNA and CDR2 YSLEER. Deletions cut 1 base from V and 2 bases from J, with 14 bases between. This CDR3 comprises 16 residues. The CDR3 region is CASSQGGGGPQETQYF. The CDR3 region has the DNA TGCGCCAGCAGCCAAGGAGGTGGCGGGCCACAAGAGACCCAGTACTTC.

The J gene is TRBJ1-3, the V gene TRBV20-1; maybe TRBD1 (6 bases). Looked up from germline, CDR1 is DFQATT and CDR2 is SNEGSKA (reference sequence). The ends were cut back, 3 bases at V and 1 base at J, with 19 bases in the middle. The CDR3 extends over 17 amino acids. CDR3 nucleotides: TGCAGTGCTAGTATCGCGGGGGGCGAGCTGTCTGGAAACACCATATATTTT. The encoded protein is CSASIAGGELSGNTIYF.

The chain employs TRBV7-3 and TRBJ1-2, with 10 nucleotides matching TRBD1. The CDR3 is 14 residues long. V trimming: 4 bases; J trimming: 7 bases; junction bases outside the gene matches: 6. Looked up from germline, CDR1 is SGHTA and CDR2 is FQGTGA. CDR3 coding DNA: TGTGCCAGCAGCTCGGGACAGGGGTATGGTGGCTACACCTTC. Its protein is CASSSGQGYGGYTF.

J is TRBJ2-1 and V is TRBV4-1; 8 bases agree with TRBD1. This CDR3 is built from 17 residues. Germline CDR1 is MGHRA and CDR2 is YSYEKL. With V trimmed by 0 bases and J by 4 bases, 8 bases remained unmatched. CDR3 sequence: CASSQDDRGSGYNEQFF. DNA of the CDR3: TGCGCCAGCAGCCAAGACGACAGGGGTTCGGGGTACAATGAGCAGTTCTTC.

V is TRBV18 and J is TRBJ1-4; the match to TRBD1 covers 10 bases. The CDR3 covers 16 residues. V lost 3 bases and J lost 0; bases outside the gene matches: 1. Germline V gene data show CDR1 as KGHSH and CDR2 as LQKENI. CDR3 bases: TGTGCCAGCTCACCGGGGACAGGGGCAACTAATGAAAAACTGTTTTTT. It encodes CASSPGTGATNEKLFF.